These 18 T cell receptor beta chains were all obtained from the same sample, sequenced in a study of beta chain features in type 1 diabetes. TCRB transcripts that were expressed got sequenced, as all of the isolated RNA had been reverse transcribed. Sequenced by immunoSEQ multiplex PCR; TCRdb stores in-frame clones only, minus some. The sample holds hundreds of thousands of clones; around an eighth are singletons and the top ten take more than 0.02%. Sequencing used naive CD4+ T cells from blood. These receptors originate from a woman aged 40 to 50 in good health.

J is TRBJ2-2 and V is TRBV19; TRBD1 is a possible D gene (5 bases). This CDR3 is 15 amino acids long. Trimming left V 4 bases short and J 0 bases short, with 9 bases between. Germline V gives CDR1 LNHDA, CDR2 SQIVND (reference sequence). CDR3: CASSRGHTNTGELFF. The CDR3, as DNA: TGTGCCAGTAGTAGAGGACACACGAACACCGGGGAGCTGTTTTTT. The whole variable domain, remainder taken from reference TRBV19 and TRBJ2-2, is DGGITQSPKYLFRKEGQNVTLSCEQNLNHDAMYWYRQDPGQGLRLIYYSQIVNDFQKGDIAEGYSVSREKKESFPLTVTSAQKNPTAFYLCASSRGHTNTGELFFGEGSRLTVL.

The J gene is TRBJ2-5, the V gene TRBV10-3; 8 bases are shared with TRBD2. This CDR3 comprises 15 residues. V was pared by 4 bases and J by 5 bases, with 9 bases of the junction left unmatched. CDR1 is ENHRY, CDR2 SYGVKD, per germline. This CDR3 is CAISGSGTRWETQYF. The CDR3 DNA is TGTGCCATCAGTGGGTCCGGGACTAGGTGGGAGACCCAGTACTTC.

The V and J genes are TRBV5-1 and TRBJ1-6; D unclear. V gave up 0 bases and J gave up 5 bases, with 12 bases separating them. The CDR3 is 16 amino acids. Germline V lookup: CDR1 SGHRS, CDR2 YFSETQ. The CDR3 loop is CASSLVGSGNNSPLHF. In DNA form, the CDR3 reads TGCGCCAGCAGCTTGGTGGGGTCGGGAAATAATTCACCCCTCCACTTT.

This clone was counted between two and nine times. The chain joins TRBV15 to TRBJ1-4, with 9 nucleotides matching TRBD1. J was trimmed by 10 bases and V by 0 bases; bases with no gene match: 9. Looked up from germline, CDR1 is LNHNV and CDR2 is YYDKDF (reference sequence). The CDR3 runs to 16 residues. The CDR3 loop reads CATSRDLRDRERKLFF. The CDR3 DNA follows: TGTGCCACCAGCAGAGATCTCAGGGACAGGGAGCGAAAACTGTTTTTT.

This clone was seen a handful of times. This chain connects TRBV5-6 to TRBJ2-3, with TRBD1 as a possible D gene (5 bases). V was pared by 4 bases and J by 11 bases, with 14 bases between. The CDR3 length is 12 residues. Germline lookup yields CDR1 SGHDT and CDR2 YYEEEE. The DNA for the CDR3 is TGTGCCAGCAGCAGGGGCCAGCAGATGCAGTATTTT. This codes for CASSRGQQMQYF.

The rearrangement links TRBV10-3 to TRBJ2-1; tentative D call: TRBD2 (6 bases). Trimming pared 0 bases from V and 6 bases from J, leaving 18 bases between. Per the germline V gene, CDR1 is ENHRY and CDR2 is SYGVKD. The CDR3 loop spans 17 amino acids. This chain's CDR3 is CAISESSSAVITNEQFF. The CDR3 DNA reads TGTGCCATCAGTGAGTCCTCTAGCGCGGTTATCACCAATGAGCAGTTCTTC.

J is TRBJ1-3 and V is TRBV5-1; D not certain. In germline, CDR1 is SGHRS, CDR2 YFSETQ. The V end lost 1 base, the J end lost 4 bases, and 12 bases lay between the germline ends. CDR3 length: 15 amino acids. CDR3: CASSLLTGSGNTIYF. CDR3 DNA sequence: TGCGCCAGCAGCTTGTTGACGGGGTCCGGAAACACCATATATTTT.

This clone has only a few counts. CDR3 region: CSAGGGNQPQHF. CDR3 DNA sequence: TGCAGCGCTGGAGGCGGGAATCAGCCCCAGCATTTT. The chain carries TRBV29-1 and TRBJ1-5; D is unclear. The V gene lost 7 bases and the J gene lost 4 bases, with 11 bases spanning the gap. The CDR3 is made up of 12 amino acids. Germline lookup yields CDR1 SQVTM and CDR2 ANQGSEA.

This clone was counted between two and nine times. The V gene is TRBV19, the J gene TRBJ2-1; 9 bases align to TRBD2. Germline V gene data show CDR1 as LNHDA and CDR2 as SQIVND (reference sequence). The CDR3 has 14 amino acids. After removal of 4 bases from V and 10 bases from J, the junction contained 8 bases not matched to a gene. This chain's CDR3 is CASSNLAGPGEQFF. In DNA form, the CDR3 reads TGTGCCAGTAGTAACCTAGCGGGGCCGGGAGAGCAGTTCTTC. Combining the CDR3 with reference TRBV19 and TRBJ2-1 gives the whole variable domain DGGITQSPKYLFRKEGQNVTLSCEQNLNHDAMYWYRQDPGQGLRLIYYSQIVNDFQKGDIAEGYSVSREKKESFPLTVTSAQKNPTAFYLCASSNLAGPGEQFFGPGTRLTVL.

J is TRBJ2-7 and V is TRBV6-1; TRBD1 agrees at 7 bases. This CDR3 comprises 12 residues. The junction had 5 bases not matched to a gene; V was cut back by 6 bases and J by 6 bases. Looked up from germline, CDR1 is MNHNS and CDR2 is SASEGT. The CDR3, as DNA: TGTGCCAGCAGCCGGGCAGGGGGCGAGCAGTACTTC. This codes for CASSRAGGEQYF.

This chain links TRBV18 with TRBJ2-1, with 7 bases fitting TRBD2. The CDR3 runs 17 residues. J was trimmed by 0 bases and V by 3 bases; bases with no gene match: 8. Germline V lookup: CDR1 KGHSH, CDR2 LQKENI. The chain's CDR3 is CASSPRSGDPSYNEQFF. The CDR3 DNA sequence: TGTGCCAGCTCACCTCGGAGCGGGGACCCCTCCTACAATGAGCAGTTCTTC.

This clone was counted a few times. J is TRBJ1-1 and V is TRBV6-6; 7 bases match TRBD1. CDR3 length equals 14 residues. Germline V gene sequence: CDR1 MNHNY, CDR2 SVGAGI (reference sequence). V lost 7 bases, J lost 3 bases, and 8 bases stayed unmatched. The CDR3 sequence: CASTPGGSDTEAFF. Here the CDR3 DNA reads TGTGCCAGCACTCCAGGGGGGTCCGACACTGAAGCTTTCTTT.

This clone was found a few times. The chain employs TRBV5-1 and TRBJ1-2; no clear D gene. The CDR3 loop spans 14 amino acids. Germline CDR1 and CDR2: SGHRS and YFSETQ. Trimming pared 0 bases from V and 8 bases from J, leaving 14 bases between. As DNA, the CDR3 is TGCGCCAGCAGCTTGGACAGACCCGACGACGGCTACACCTTC. This sequence encodes CASSLDRPDDGYTF.

The chain employs TRBV7-9 and TRBJ2-5; D uncertain. The V gene lost 1 base and the J gene lost 11 bases, with 11 bases spanning the gap. The CDR3 contains 12 residues. Germline-derived CDR1 and CDR2 are SEHNR and FQNEAQ (reference sequence). Here the CDR3 DNA reads TGTGCCAGCAGCTTAGAGGTCCAGGCTCAGTACTTC. It yields the protein CASSLEVQAQYF.

This clone was seen a handful of times. The chain combines TRBV29-1 with TRBJ2-5, with a possible D match to TRBD2 (6 bases). Between the trimmed V and J ends, which lost 7 bases and 2 bases, there was a span of 14 bases. CDR1 is SQVTM, CDR2 ANQGSEA, per germline. The CDR3 is 13 amino acids. The CDR3 here is CSGGDGLQETQYF. As DNA, the CDR3 is TGCAGCGGGGGGGACGGACTTCAAGAGACCCAGTACTTC.

On this clone itself: Other DNA sequences from this sample encode an identical CDR3 as well. The chain couples TRBV6-5 to TRBJ1-5; possible D gene TRBD1, 5 bases. Germline-derived CDR1 and CDR2 are MNHEY and SVGAGI. V gave up 0 bases and J gave up 5 bases, with 8 bases separating them. This CDR3 spans 14 amino acids. CDR3: CASSYSRGDQPQHF. The CDR3 DNA is TGTGCCAGCAGTTACTCCCGGGGGGATCAGCCCCAGCATTTT.

The chain combines TRBV13 with TRBJ1-2, with a weak D call TRBD1 (6 bases). From germline, CDR1 is PRHDT and CDR2 FYEKMQ (reference sequence). V was shortened by 7 bases and J by 8 bases, with 20 bases between the two germline ends. The CDR3 covers 14 residues. The CDR3 bases are TGTGCCAGCACCCCAGGGGCGCAATCGGGGGGCTACACCTTC. Amino acid sequence: CASTPGAQSGGYTF.

This clone has only a few counts. This chain uses TRBV9 with TRBJ2-7, with 10 bases lining up with TRBD1. CDR1 is SGDLS and CDR2 is YYNGEE in the germline V gene. The CDR3 has 15 amino acids. Germline trimming cut 4 bases from V and 4 bases from J; bases unmatched to any gene: 8. The CDR3 here is CASSTRQGAGYEQYF. Here the CDR3 DNA reads TGTGCCAGCAGCACGAGACAGGGGGCAGGATACGAGCAGTACTTC.